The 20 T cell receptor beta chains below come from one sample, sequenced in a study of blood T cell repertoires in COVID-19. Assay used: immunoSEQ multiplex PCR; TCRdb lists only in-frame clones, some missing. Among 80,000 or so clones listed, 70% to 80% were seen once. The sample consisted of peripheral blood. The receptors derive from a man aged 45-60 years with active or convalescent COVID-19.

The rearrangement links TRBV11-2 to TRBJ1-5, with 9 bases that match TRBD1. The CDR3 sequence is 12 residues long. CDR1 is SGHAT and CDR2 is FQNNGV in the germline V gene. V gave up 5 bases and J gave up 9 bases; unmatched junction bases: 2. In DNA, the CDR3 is TGTGCCAGCAGCACAGGGGGCGGGCCCCAGCATTTT. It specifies CASSTGGGPQHF.

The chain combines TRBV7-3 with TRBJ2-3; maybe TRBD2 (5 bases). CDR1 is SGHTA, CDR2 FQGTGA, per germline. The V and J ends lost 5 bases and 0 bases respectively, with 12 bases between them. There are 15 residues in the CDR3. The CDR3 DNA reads TGTGCCAGCAGCCCGAGGGCAGCTAGCACAGATACGCAGTATTTT. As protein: CASSPRAASTDTQYF.

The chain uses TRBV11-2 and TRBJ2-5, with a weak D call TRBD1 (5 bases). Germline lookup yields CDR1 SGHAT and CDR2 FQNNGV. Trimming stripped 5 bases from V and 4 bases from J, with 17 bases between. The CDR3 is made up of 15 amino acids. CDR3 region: CASSPQQVRGETQYF. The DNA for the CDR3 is TGTGCCAGCAGCCCGCAACAGGTCCGTGGAGAGACCCAGTACTTC.

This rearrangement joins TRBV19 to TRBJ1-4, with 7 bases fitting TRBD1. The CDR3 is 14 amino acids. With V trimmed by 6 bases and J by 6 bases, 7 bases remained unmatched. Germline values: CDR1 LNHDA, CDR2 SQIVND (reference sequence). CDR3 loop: CASRARGRDEKLFF. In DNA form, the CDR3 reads TGTGCCAGTAGAGCTAGGGGGCGAGATGAAAAACTGTTTTTT.

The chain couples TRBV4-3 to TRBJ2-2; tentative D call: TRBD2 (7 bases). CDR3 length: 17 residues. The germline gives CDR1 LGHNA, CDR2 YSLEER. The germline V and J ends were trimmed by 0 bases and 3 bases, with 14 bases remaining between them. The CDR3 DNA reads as TGCGCCAGCAGCCAAGAAGTAGGGGGGGCGGACACCGGGGAGCTGTTTTTT. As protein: CASSQEVGGADTGELFF.

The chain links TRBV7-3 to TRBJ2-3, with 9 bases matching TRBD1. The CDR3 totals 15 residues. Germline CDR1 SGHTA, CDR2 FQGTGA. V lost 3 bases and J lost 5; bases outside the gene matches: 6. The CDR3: CASSFTGGRRDTQYF. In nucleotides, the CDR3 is TGTGCCAGCAGCTTCACAGGGGGCAGGAGAGATACGCAGTATTTT.

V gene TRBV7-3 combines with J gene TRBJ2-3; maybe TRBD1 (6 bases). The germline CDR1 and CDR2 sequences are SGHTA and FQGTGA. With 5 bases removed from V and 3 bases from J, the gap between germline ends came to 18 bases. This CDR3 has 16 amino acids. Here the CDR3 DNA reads TGTGCCAGCAGCCCCCCTCGGGGCAGGGGAACAGATACGCAGTATTTT. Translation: CASSPPRGRGTDTQYF.

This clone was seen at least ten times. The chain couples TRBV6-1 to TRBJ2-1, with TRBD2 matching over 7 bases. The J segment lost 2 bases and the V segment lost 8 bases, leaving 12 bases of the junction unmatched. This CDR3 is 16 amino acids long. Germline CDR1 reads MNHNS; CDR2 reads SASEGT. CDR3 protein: CASGGLRGRAYNEQFF. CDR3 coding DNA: TGTGCCAGCGGTGGACTGCGGGGGAGAGCCTACAATGAGCAGTTCTTC.

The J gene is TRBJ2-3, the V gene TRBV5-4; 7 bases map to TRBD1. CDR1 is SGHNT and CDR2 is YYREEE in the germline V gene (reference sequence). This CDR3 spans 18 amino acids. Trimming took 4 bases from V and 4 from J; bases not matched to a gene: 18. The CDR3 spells CASSPGLTGSRSADTQYF. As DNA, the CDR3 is TGTGCCAGCAGCCCCGGACTGACAGGGAGTCGTTCTGCAGATACGCAGTATTTT.

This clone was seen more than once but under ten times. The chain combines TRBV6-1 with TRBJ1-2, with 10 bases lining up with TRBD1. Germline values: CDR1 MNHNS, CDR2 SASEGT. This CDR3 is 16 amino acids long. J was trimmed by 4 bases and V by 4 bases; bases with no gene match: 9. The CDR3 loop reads CASSATRTGGAYGYTF. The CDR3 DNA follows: TGTGCCAGCAGTGCCACAAGGACAGGGGGTGCCTATGGCTACACCTTC.

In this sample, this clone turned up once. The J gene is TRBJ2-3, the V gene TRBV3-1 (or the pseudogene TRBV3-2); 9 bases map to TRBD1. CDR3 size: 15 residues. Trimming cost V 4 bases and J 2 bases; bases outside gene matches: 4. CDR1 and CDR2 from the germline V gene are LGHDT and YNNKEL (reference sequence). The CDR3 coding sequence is TGTGCCAGCAGCCGGGACAGGGAGTTCACAGATACGCAGTATTTT. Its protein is CASSRDREFTDTQYF.

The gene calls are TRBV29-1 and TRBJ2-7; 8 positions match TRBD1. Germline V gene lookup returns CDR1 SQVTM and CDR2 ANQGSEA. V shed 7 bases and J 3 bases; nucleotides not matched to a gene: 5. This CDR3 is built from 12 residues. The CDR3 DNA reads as TGCAGCGCGACTGGACAGGGCTACGAGCAGTACTTC. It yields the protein CSATGQGYEQYF.

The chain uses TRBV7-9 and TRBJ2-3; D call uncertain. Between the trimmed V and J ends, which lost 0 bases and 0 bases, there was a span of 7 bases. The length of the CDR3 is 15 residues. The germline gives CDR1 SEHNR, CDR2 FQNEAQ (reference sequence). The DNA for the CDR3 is TGTGCCAGCAGCTTAGCCCTCGCGAGCACAGATACGCAGTATTTT. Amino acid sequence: CASSLALASTDTQYF.

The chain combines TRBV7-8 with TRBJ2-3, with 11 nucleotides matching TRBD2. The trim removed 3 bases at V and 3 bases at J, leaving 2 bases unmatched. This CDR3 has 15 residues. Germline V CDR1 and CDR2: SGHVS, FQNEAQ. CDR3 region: CASSLLAGGTDTQYF. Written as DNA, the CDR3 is TGTGCCAGCAGCTTGCTAGCGGGGGGAACAGATACGCAGTATTTT. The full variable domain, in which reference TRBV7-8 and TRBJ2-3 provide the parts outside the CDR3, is GAGVSQSPRYKVAKRGQDVALRCDPISGHVSLFWYQQALGQGPEFLTYFQNEAQLDKSGLPSDRFFAERPEGSVSTLKIQRTQQEDSAVYLCASSLLAGGTDTQYFGPGTRLTVL.

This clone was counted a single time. The CDR3 DNA is TGTGCCAGTAGTATGGGACAGGCGGTCGAGCAGTACTTC. As protein: CASSMGQAVEQYF. The V gene is TRBV19, the J gene TRBJ2-7, with TRBD1 identical over 8 bases. Trimming cost V 3 bases and J 6 bases; bases outside gene matches: 4. The CDR3 runs to 13 residues. Germline V gene data show CDR1 as LNHDA and CDR2 as SQIVND (reference sequence).

CDR3 sequence (DNA): TGTGCCAGCAGCTTAGCGGTGACAGGGGGCGATACGCAGTATTTT. It translates to CASSLAVTGGDTQYF. The V call is TRBV7-2, the J call TRBJ2-3; 10 nucleotides align to TRBD1. The CDR3 extends over 15 amino acids. Germline-derived CDR1 and CDR2 are SGHTA and FQGNSA. V lost 0 bases and J lost 6; bases outside the gene matches: 3.

The CDR3 bases are TGTGCCACCAGTTTTGGACAGGGGGCAAACACTGAAGCTTTCTTT. Translated, it gives CATSFGQGANTEAFF. This chain uses TRBV24-1 with TRBJ1-1, with TRBD1 matching over 11 bases. Germline V lookup: CDR1 KGHDR, CDR2 SFDVKD. The CDR3 extends over 15 amino acids. V was pared by 6 bases and J by 2 bases, with 4 bases of the junction left unmatched.

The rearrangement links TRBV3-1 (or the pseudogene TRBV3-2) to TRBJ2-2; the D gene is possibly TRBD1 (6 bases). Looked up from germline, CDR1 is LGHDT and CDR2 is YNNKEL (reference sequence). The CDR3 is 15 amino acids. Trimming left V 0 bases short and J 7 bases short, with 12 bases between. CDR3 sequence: CASSQEGRGHGELFF. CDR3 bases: TGTGCCAGCAGCCAAGAAGGTCGGGGACACGGGGAGCTGTTTTTT.

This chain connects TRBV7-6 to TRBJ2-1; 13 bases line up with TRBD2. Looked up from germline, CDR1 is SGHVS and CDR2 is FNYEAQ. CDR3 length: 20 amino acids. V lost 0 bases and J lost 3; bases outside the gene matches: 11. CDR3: CASSLAPTSGGASRYNEQFF. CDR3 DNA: TGTGCCAGCAGCTTAGCGCCAACTAGCGGGGGGGCCTCCCGCTACAATGAGCAGTTCTTC.

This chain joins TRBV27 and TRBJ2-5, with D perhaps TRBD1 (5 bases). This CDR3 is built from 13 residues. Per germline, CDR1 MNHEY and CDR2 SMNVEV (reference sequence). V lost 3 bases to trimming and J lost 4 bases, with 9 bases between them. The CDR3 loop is CASSLGRRETQYF. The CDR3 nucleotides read TGTGCCAGCAGTTTGGGGCGGCGAGAGACCCAGTACTTC.